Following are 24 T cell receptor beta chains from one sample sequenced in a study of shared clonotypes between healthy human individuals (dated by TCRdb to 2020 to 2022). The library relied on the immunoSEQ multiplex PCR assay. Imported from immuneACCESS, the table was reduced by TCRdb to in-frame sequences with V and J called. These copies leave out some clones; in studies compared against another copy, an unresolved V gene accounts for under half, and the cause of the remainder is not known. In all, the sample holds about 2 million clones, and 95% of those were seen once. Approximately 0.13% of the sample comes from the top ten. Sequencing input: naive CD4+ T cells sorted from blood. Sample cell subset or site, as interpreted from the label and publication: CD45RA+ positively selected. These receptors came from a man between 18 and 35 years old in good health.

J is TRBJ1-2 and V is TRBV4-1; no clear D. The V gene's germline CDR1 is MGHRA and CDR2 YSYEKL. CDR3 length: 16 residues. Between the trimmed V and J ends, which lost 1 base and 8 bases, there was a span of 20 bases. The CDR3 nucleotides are TGCGCCAGCAGCCAAGTTCCCGGGGTCCCCTATATGGGCTACACCTTC. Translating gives CASSQVPGVPYMGYTF.

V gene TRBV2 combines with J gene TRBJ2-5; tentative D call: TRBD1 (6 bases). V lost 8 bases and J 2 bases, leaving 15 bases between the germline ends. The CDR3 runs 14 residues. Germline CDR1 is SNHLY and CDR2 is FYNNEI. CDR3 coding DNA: TGTGCCAGCGGACCGGGACATCTACAAGAGACCCAGTACTTC. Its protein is CASGPGHLQETQYF.

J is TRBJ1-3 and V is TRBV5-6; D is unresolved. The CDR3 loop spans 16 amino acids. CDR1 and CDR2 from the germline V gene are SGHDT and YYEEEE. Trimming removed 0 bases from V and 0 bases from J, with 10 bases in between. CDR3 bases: TGTGCCAGCAGCTTGGCCGGCTTATCCTCTGGAAACACCATATATTTT. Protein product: CASSLAGLSSGNTIYF.

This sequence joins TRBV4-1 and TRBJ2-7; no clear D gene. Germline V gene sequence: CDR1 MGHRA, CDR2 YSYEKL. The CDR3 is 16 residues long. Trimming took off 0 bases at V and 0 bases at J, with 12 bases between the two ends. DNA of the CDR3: TGCGCCAGCAGCCAAGATTTTTCAGGTGTCTCCTACGAGCAGTACTTC. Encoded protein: CASSQDFSGVSYEQYF.

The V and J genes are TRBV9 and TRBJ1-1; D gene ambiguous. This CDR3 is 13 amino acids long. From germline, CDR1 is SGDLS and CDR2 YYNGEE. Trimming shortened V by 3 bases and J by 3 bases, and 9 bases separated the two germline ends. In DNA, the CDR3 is TGTGCCAGCAGCGCCTACAGTGACACTGAAGCTTTCTTT. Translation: CASSAYSDTEAFF. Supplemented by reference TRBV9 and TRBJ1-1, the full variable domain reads DSGVTQTPKHLITATGQRVTLRCSPRSGDLSVYWYQQSLDQGLQFLIQYYNGEERAKGNILERFSAQQFPDLHSELNLSSLELGDSALYFCASSAYSDTEAFFGQGTRLTVV.

As DNA, the CDR3 is TGTGCCATCAGTGACTCGACAAGAAACACCGGGGAGCTGTTTTTT. Protein: CAISDSTRNTGELFF. The V call is TRBV10-3, the J call TRBJ2-2; D is unresolved. V was clipped by 3 bases and J by 2 bases, with 10 bases between them. Germline CDR1 is ENHRY and CDR2 is SYGVKD. The CDR3 loop spans 15 amino acids.

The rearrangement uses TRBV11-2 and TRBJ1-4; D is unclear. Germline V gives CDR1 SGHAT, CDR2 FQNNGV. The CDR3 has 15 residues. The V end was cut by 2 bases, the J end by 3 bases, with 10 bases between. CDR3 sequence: CASSLNDWANEKLFF. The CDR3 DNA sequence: TGTGCCAGCAGCTTAAACGACTGGGCTAATGAAAAACTGTTTTTT.

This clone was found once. DNA for the CDR3: TGTGCCAGCAGTTACTCGAGTCAGGCCTCAGCGGGTGCGCAGTATTTT. This gives the protein CASSYSSQASAGAQYF. The chain is built from TRBV6-6 and TRBJ2-3, with D maybe TRBD2 (6 bases). CDR3 length: 16 amino acids. V was pared by 0 bases and J by 10 bases, with 20 bases between. The germline CDR1 and CDR2 sequences are MNHNY and SVGAGI (reference sequence).

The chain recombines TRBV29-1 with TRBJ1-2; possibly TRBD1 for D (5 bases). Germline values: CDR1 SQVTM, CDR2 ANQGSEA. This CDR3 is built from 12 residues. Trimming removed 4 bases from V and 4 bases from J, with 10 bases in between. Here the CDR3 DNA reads TGCAGCGTTGGGGGGTATCGCTATGGCTACACCTTC. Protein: CSVGGYRYGYTF.

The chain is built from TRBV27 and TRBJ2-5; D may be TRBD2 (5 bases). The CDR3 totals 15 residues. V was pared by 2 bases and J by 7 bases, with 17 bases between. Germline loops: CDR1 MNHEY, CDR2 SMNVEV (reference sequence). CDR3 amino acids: CASSLARALGGTQYF. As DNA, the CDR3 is TGTGCCAGCAGTTTAGCCCGGGCCCTAGGAGGGACCCAGTACTTC.

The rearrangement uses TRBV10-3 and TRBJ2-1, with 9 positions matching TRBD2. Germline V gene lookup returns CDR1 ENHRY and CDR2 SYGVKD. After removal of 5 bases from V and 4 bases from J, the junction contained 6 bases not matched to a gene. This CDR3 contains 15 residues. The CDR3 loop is CAISQGGGEYNEQFF. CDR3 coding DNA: TGTGCCATCAGTCAGGGCGGGGGGGAATACAATGAGCAGTTCTTC.

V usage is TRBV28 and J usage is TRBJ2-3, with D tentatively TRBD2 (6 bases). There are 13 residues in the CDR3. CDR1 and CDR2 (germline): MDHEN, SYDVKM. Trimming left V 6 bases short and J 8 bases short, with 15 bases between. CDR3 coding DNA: TGTGCCAGCAGCCTTAGCGGTGGTCGTACGCAGTATTTT. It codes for CASSLSGGRTQYF.

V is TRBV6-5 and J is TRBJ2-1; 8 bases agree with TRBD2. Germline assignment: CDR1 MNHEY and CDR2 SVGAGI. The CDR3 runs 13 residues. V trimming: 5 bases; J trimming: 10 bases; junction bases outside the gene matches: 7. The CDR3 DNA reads TGTGCCAGCAGTGGACTAGCAGGTCGGGAGCAGTTCTTC. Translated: CASSGLAGREQFF.

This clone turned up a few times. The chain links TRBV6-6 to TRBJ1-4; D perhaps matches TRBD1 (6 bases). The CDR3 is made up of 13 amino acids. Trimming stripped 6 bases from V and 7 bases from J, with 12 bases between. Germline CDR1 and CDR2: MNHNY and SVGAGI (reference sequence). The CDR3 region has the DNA TGTGCCAGCAGAGACAGGCTTTCTGAAAAACTGTTTTTT. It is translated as CASRDRLSEKLFF.

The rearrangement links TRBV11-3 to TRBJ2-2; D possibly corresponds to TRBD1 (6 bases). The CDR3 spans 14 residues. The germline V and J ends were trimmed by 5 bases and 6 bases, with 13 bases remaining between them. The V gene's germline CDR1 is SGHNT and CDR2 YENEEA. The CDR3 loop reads CASSPDRSSGELFF. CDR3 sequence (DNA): TGTGCCAGCAGCCCTGACAGGTCGTCCGGGGAGCTGTTTTTT. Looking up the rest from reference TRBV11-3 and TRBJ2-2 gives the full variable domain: EAGVVQSPRYKIIEKKQPVAFWCNPISGHNTLYWYLQNLGQGPELLIRYENEEAVDDSQLPKDRFSAERLKGVDSTLKIQPAELGDSAVYLCASSPDRSSGELFFGEGSRLTVL.

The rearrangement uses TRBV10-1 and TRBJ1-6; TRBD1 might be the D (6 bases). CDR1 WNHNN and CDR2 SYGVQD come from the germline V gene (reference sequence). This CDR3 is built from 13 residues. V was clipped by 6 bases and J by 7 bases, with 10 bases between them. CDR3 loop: CASSRDTNSPLHF. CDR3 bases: TGCGCCAGCAGCCGGGACACCAATTCACCCCTCCACTTT.

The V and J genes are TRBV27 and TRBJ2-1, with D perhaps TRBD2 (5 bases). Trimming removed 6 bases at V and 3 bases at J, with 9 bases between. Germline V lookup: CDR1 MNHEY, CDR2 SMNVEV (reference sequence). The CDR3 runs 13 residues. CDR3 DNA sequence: TGTGCCAGCAGGGGGAGTGTCTACAATGAGCAGTTCTTC. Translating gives CASRGSVYNEQFF.

This CDR3 reads CASSPAGVAKNIQYF. The CDR3 DNA is TGTGCCAGCAGCCCCGCGGGTGTAGCCAAAAACATTCAGTACTTC. The rearrangement joins TRBV25-1 to TRBJ2-4, with D perhaps matching TRBD2 (5 bases). V shed 6 bases and J shed 0 bases, with 12 bases lying between them. CDR1 MGHDK and CDR2 SYGVNS come from the germline V gene. This CDR3 spans 15 amino acids. The complete variable domain, with remaining parts taken from reference TRBV25-1 and TRBJ2-4, reads EADIYQTPRYLVIGTGKKITLECSQTMGHDKMYWYQQDPGMELHLIHYSYGVNSTEKGDLSSESTVSRIRTEHFPLTLESARPSHTSQYLCASSPAGVAKNIQYFGAGTRLSVL.

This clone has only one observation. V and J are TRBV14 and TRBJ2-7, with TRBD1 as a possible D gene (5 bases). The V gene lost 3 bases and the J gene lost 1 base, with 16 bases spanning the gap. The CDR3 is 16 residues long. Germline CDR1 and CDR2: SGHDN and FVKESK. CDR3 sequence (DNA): TGTGCCAGCAGCCAGAGAAAACCAGGGCCATCCTACGAGCAGTACTTC. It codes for CASSQRKPGPSYEQYF. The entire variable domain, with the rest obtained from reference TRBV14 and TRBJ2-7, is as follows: EAGVTQFPSHSVIEKGQTVTLRCDPISGHDNLYWYRRVMGKEIKFLLHFVKESKQDESGMPNNRFLAERTGGTYSTLKVQPAELEDSGVYFCASSQRKPGPSYEQYFGPGTRLTVT.

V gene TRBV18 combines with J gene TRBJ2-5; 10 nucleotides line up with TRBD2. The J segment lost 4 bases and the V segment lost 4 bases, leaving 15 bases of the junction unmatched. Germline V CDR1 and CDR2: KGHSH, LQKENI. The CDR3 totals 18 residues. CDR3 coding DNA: TGTGCCAGCTCACGCAACAGTGTTTTAGCGGGAGGCCGAGAGACCCAGTACTTC. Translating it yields CASSRNSVLAGGRETQYF.

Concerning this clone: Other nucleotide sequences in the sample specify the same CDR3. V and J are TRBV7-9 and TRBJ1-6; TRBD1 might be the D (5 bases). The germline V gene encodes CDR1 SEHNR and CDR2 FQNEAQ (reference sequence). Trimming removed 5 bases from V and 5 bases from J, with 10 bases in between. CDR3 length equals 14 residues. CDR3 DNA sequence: TGTGCCAGCAGCCCAGGGACGGATAATTCACCCCTCCACTTT. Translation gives CASSPGTDNSPLHF.

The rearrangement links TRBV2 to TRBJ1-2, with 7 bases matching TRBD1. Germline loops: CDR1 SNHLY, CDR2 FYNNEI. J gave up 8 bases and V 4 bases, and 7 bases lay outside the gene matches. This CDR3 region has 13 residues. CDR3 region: CASSVGRGGGYTF. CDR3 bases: TGTGCCAGCAGTGTCGGCAGGGGGGGAGGCTACACCTTC.

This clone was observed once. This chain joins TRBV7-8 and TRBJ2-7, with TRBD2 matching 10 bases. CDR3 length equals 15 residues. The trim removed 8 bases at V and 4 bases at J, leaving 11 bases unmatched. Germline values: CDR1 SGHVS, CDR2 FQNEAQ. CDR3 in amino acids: CASQPLLAGNYEQYF. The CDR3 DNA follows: TGTGCCAGCCAACCCCTACTAGCGGGGAATTACGAGCAGTACTTC.

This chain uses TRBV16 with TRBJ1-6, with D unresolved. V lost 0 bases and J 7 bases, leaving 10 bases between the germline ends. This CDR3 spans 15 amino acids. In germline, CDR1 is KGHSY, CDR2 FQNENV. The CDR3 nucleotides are TGTGCCAGCAGCCAATCAGCTGCCGGGAATTCACCCCTCCACTTT. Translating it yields CASSQSAAGNSPLHF.